This T cell receptor beta chain was sequenced in a study of a mutant IDH1 vaccine in newly diagnosed glioma. About the study: Males made up about 60% and females around 38% of treated patients, whose mean age was roughly 40 years. Those enrolled had earlier been treated with radiotherapy, temozolomide, or both, mostly both.

Trimming removed 1 base from V and 4 bases from J, with 13 bases in between. This CDR3 is 16 amino acids long. Per germline, CDR1 MGHRA and CDR2 YSYEKL. Clones were read by immunoSEQ multiplex PCR, and TCRdb kept only the in-frame ones, dropping some. The profile shows around 60,000 clones, about 85% of them singletons. Time point given: week 23, last vaccination. Topical imiquimod accompanied each vaccine dose, which consisted of 300 ug of mutant IDH1 20-mer peptide. In every donor, the tumor was a new WHO grade 3 or 4 IDH1-mutant, ATRX-lost astrocytoma. Turning to this clone: The antigen remains unidentified.

Sequenced material: PBMCs, taken from a glioma patient whose treatment included an IDH1 peptide vaccine. J is TRBJ1-4 and V is TRBV4-1; D is possibly TRBD1 (5 bases). The TCR was taken from a man aged 25-45 years with glioma. CDR3 nucleotides: TGCGCCAGCAGCCAAGTAGGAGGGGTTAGTAATGAAAAACTGTTTTTT. The encoded protein is CASSQVGGVSNEKLFF.